Each of the 20 T cell receptor beta chains below was sequenced from the same sample in a study of cytomegalovirus exposure and HLA in healthy donors. A multiplex PCR was run with 60 Vbeta primers and 13 Jbeta primers. Produced via immunoSEQ multiplex PCR; TCRdb's table is partial and in-frame only. This table holds under 85,000 clones, 79% found once. Sequenced sample: PBMCs. The receptors derive from a woman between 35 and 50 years old in good health and CMV-seropositive.

The chain uses TRBV10-1 and TRBJ2-1; the match to TRBD1 covers 7 bases. Per germline, CDR1 WNHNN and CDR2 SYGVQD (reference sequence). V shed 10 bases and J 1 base; nucleotides not matched to a gene: 7. The CDR3 loop spans 14 amino acids. CDR3 nucleotide sequence: TGCGCCATTGAGGGGGCCATATCCTACAATGAGCAGTTCTTC. This encodes CAIEGAISYNEQFF.

The chain combines TRBV13 with TRBJ2-7; TRBD2 might be the D (6 bases). The germline gives CDR1 PRHDT, CDR2 FYEKMQ (reference sequence). Trimming shortened V by 3 bases and J by 4 bases, and 16 bases separated the two germline ends. The CDR3 runs 15 residues. CDR3 nucleotide sequence: TGTGCCAGCAGCTTTACCGGGACTCCTTCGTACGAGCAGTACTTC. Translation: CASSFTGTPSYEQYF. Together with reference TRBV13 and TRBJ2-7, the CDR3 gives the full variable domain: AAGVIQSPRHLIKEKRETATLKCYPIPRHDTVYWYQQGPGQDPQFLISFYEKMQSDKGSIPDRFSAQQFSDYHSELNMSSLELGDSALYFCASSFTGTPSYEQYFGPGTRLTVT.

The chain joins TRBV9 to TRBJ2-5; 11 bases map to TRBD2. There are 15 residues in the CDR3. Unmatched junction bases numbered 7, after V lost 4 bases and J lost 5 bases. Germline-derived CDR1 and CDR2 are SGDLS and YYNGEE. The CDR3 DNA sequence: TGTGCCAGCAGCATGATTAGCGGGGGGGCGGAGACCCAGTACTTC. Its protein is CASSMISGGAETQYF.

This rearrangement joins TRBV5-1 to TRBJ1-1, with D perhaps matching TRBD1 (5 bases). The CDR3 contains 13 residues. The germline V gene has CDR1 SGHRS and CDR2 YFSETQ. V shed 0 bases and J shed 7 bases, with 10 bases lying between them. CDR3 sequence reads: CASSLGQGGEAFF. The DNA of the CDR3 is TGCGCCAGCAGCTTGGGCCAGGGCGGTGAAGCTTTCTTT.

This chain links TRBV5-6 with TRBJ1-6, with 7 bases lining up with TRBD1. CDR1 and CDR2 from the germline V gene are SGHDT and YYEEEE. V lost 4 bases, J lost 7 bases, and 8 bases stayed unmatched. This CDR3 contains 15 residues. CDR3 in amino acids: CASSPPGTANSPLHF. CDR3 DNA sequence: TGTGCCAGCAGCCCGCCTGGGACAGCGAATTCACCCCTCCACTTT.

This chain joins TRBV30 and TRBJ2-5, with D unclear. V was clipped by 0 bases and J by 5 bases, with 13 bases between them. Germline assignment: CDR1 GTSNPN and CDR2 SVGIG (reference sequence). The CDR3 has 14 residues. The CDR3: CAWSVNTPRETQYF. CDR3 sequence (DNA): TGTGCCTGGAGTGTCAACACCCCCAGGGAGACCCAGTACTTC.

The chain joins TRBV19 to TRBJ2-1; D ambiguous. CDR3 length equals 14 residues. Deletions cut 5 bases from V and 10 bases from J, with 18 bases between. CDR1 LNHDA and CDR2 SQIVND come from the germline V gene (reference sequence). The CDR3 spells CASSWKPRVGEQFF. CDR3 nucleotides: TGTGCCAGTAGTTGGAAGCCCAGAGTGGGCGAGCAGTTCTTC.

The chain combines TRBV6-1 with TRBJ1-3, with TRBD1 matching over 9 bases. The CDR3 extends over 14 amino acids. Germline V lookup: CDR1 MNHNS, CDR2 SASEGT. With 8 bases clipped from V and 2 bases from J, the junction kept 4 bases outside the gene matches. In DNA form, the CDR3 reads TGTGCCAGCGGGACAGGGAATCCTGGAAACACCATATATTTT. Amino acids: CASGTGNPGNTIYF.

J is TRBJ1-2 and V is TRBV4-1; 8 nucleotides match TRBD1. The length of the CDR3 is 15 residues. Losses at the gene ends were 8 bases for V and 5 bases for J; bases not matched to a gene: 13. Germline CDR1 is MGHRA and CDR2 is YSYEKL. The CDR3 is CASHKTQGAMYGYTF. CDR3 DNA: TGCGCCAGCCACAAGACCCAGGGGGCTATGTATGGCTACACCTTC.

This clone is a singleton in its sample. This chain connects TRBV6-1 to TRBJ2-5, with 9 bases matching TRBD1. This CDR3 is built from 15 residues. V shed 2 bases, J shed 1 base, and the junction held 2 bases outside the gene matches. Germline V CDR1 and CDR2: MNHNS, SASEGT. CDR3 DNA sequence: TGTGCCAGCAGTGAATTACAGGGGGCCCAAGAGACCCAGTACTTC. Translating gives CASSELQGAQETQYF.

This chain joins TRBV19 and TRBJ1-1; unclear D gene. The CDR3 is made up of 14 amino acids. Germline lookup yields CDR1 LNHDA and CDR2 SQIVND (reference sequence). Between the trimmed V and J ends, which lost 7 bases and 9 bases, there was a span of 21 bases. The CDR3 sequence: CASTSPENGGKAFF. CDR3 in DNA: TGTGCCAGTACTTCGCCCGAGAATGGAGGGAAAGCTTTCTTT.

The chain combines TRBV30 with TRBJ1-1, with a tentative D call TRBD1 (6 bases). The CDR3 is 14 residues long. Germline V lookup: CDR1 GTSNPN, CDR2 SVGIG (reference sequence). Trimming removed 4 bases at V and 5 bases at J, with 17 bases between. The CDR3 loop is CAWNGKGGVTEAFF. The DNA of the CDR3 is TGTGCCTGGAACGGGAAAGGGGGAGTAACTGAAGCTTTCTTT.

This chain uses TRBV15 with TRBJ2-7; D is perhaps TRBD1 (5 bases). The CDR3 length is 14 residues. V lost 1 base and J 0 bases, leaving 7 bases between the germline ends. Per the germline V gene, CDR1 is LNHNV and CDR2 is YYDKDF (reference sequence). The chain's CDR3 is CATSRGGTSYEQYF. The CDR3 bases are TGTGCCACCAGCAGAGGGGGCACCTCCTACGAGCAGTACTTC.

This clone was seen a single time. This rearrangement joins TRBV4-2 to TRBJ1-5; TRBD1 might be the D (5 bases). Germline CDR1 and CDR2: LGHNA and YNFKEQ. This CDR3 comprises 18 residues. With 2 bases removed from V and 0 bases from J, the gap between germline ends came to 17 bases. CDR3 DNA: TGTGCCAGCAGCCAAACTATCGACAGAGTCTATAGCAATCAGCCCCAGCATTTT. This codes for CASSQTIDRVYSNQPQHF.

This clone has more than one count but fewer than ten. This chain links TRBV5-4 with TRBJ2-7, with 8 bases lining up with TRBD1. J was trimmed by 2 bases and V by 3 bases; bases with no gene match: 4. Germline-derived CDR1 and CDR2 are SGHNT and YYREEE (reference sequence). There are 14 residues in the CDR3. The CDR3 loop reads CASSSGQGPYEQYF. Written as DNA, the CDR3 is TGTGCCAGCAGCTCCGGACAGGGTCCCTACGAGCAGTACTTC.

This chain links TRBV13 with TRBJ1-2; 7 bases fit TRBD1. Germline V gives CDR1 PRHDT, CDR2 FYEKMQ (reference sequence). This CDR3 comprises 13 residues. V dropped 6 bases and J dropped 8; count of bases not matched to a gene: 9. This CDR3 is CASSRGQVGGYTF. CDR3 DNA: TGTGCCAGCAGTCGAGGACAGGTCGGAGGCTACACCTTC.

The chain recombines TRBV5-6 with TRBJ1-2; D unresolved. The CDR3 has 13 amino acids. CDR1 and CDR2 (germline): SGHDT, YYEEEE. V was clipped by 3 bases and J by 8 bases, with 14 bases between them. CDR3 coding DNA: TGTGCCAGCAGCTCTGTTGGGGAGAGGGGCTACACCTTC. Its protein product is CASSSVGERGYTF.

The chain has TRBV7-9 and TRBJ2-2, with TRBD1 identical over 7 bases. There are 15 residues in the CDR3. Per the germline V gene, CDR1 is SEHNR and CDR2 is FQNEAQ (reference sequence). V dropped 4 bases and J dropped 1; count of bases not matched to a gene: 3. The CDR3 DNA reads TGTGCCAGCAGCTCGGGACAGCGGAACACCGGGGAGCTGTTTTTT. This encodes CASSSGQRNTGELFF.

The chain has TRBV14 and TRBJ2-3; a possible D gene is TRBD2 (5 bases). V was clipped by 0 bases and J by 2 bases, with 15 bases between them. This CDR3 has 17 residues. CDR1 is SGHDN, CDR2 FVKESK, per germline. DNA of the CDR3: TGTGCCAGCAGCCAAGATCGAGGCGGGTTCTACACAGATACGCAGTATTTT. The encoded protein is CASSQDRGGFYTDTQYF.

This clone appeared a few times. The chain employs TRBV27 and TRBJ1-1; D call uncertain. V lost 9 bases and J lost 1, with 12 bases in between. The CDR3 runs 13 residues. CDR1 is MNHEY and CDR2 is SMNVEV in the germline V gene (reference sequence). CDR3 loop: CASLQNANTEAFF. The DNA for the CDR3 is TGTGCCAGTCTCCAGAACGCGAACACTGAAGCTTTCTTT.